Presented here are 28 T cell receptor beta chains from one specimen sequenced in a study of blood T cell repertoires in COVID-19. Only in-frame clones appear in the TCRdb table, and some are missing; sequencing was by immunoSEQ multiplex PCR. The sample has 70,000 to 90,000 clones; more than 80% are singletons. Material for sequencing was peripheral blood. These receptors all stem from a human donor in a cohort sampled during active COVID-19.

The chain combines TRBV7-9 with TRBJ2-7, with D perhaps TRBD1 (5 bases). Per the germline V gene, CDR1 is SEHNR and CDR2 is FQNEAQ (reference sequence). V dropped 2 bases and J dropped 6 bases, with 11 bases sitting between them. The CDR3 runs 13 residues. The CDR3 is CASSLSQGFEQYF. The CDR3 region has the DNA TGTGCCAGCAGCTTATCCCAGGGATTCGAGCAGTACTTC.

This clone showed up just a few times. The chain carries TRBV19 and TRBJ2-7; 7 nucleotides align to TRBD1. V gave up 5 bases and J gave up 6 bases; unmatched junction bases: 7. The CDR3 extends over 13 amino acids. Germline CDR1 reads LNHDA; CDR2 reads SQIVND (reference sequence). The CDR3 DNA reads TGTGCCAGTAGTGAACAGGGGTCCGCCGAGCAGTACTTC. This sequence encodes CASSEQGSAEQYF.

The chain combines TRBV11-2 with TRBJ2-7, with D hard to call. Trimming shortened V by 0 bases and J by 6 bases, and 9 bases separated the two germline ends. The length of the CDR3 is 13 residues. Germline-derived CDR1 and CDR2 are SGHAT and FQNNGV. The CDR3 DNA follows: TGTGCCAGCAGCTTAGACCAACGGAGCGAGCAGTACTTC. Amino acids: CASSLDQRSEQYF. The full variable domain, its missing parts supplied by reference TRBV11-2 and TRBJ2-7, is EAGVAQSPRYKIIEKRQSVAFWCNPISGHATLYWYQQILGQGPKLLIQFQNNGVVDDSQLPKDRFSAERLKGVDSTLKIQPAKLEDSAVYLCASSLDQRSEQYFGPGTRLTVT.

V is TRBV30 and J is TRBJ2-7; D not resolved. From germline, CDR1 is GTSNPN and CDR2 SVGIG (reference sequence). The CDR3 has 11 residues. CDR3 in amino acids: CASKSSYEQYF. The CDR3 nucleotides are TGTGCTTCTAAGAGCTCCTACGAGCAGTACTTC.

V is TRBV5-1 and J is TRBJ2-1, with 10 bases that match TRBD2. This CDR3 comprises 14 residues. The V segment lost 6 bases and the J segment 7 bases; nucleotides outside the gene matches: 7. The germline V gene has CDR1 SGHRS and CDR2 YFSETQ. CDR3: CASTLAGVYNEQFF. DNA for the CDR3: TGCGCCAGCACCCTAGCGGGAGTATATAATGAGCAGTTCTTC.

This chain links TRBV6-1 with TRBJ1-2; the match to TRBD1 covers 7 bases. The V gene end was trimmed by 2 bases and the J gene end by 4 bases; junction bases not matched to a gene: 4. The CDR3 is 14 amino acids. Germline V lookup: CDR1 MNHNS, CDR2 SASEGT. The CDR3 sequence: CASSEPGQVYGYTF. As DNA, the CDR3 is TGTGCCAGCAGTGAACCTGGACAGGTCTATGGCTACACCTTC.

Many counts were recorded for this clone. The genes are TRBV7-2 and TRBJ2-7; TRBD2 might be the D (6 bases). The CDR3 is 14 amino acids. The V gene lost 4 bases and the J gene lost 7 bases, with 17 bases spanning the gap. CDR1 is SGHTA and CDR2 is FQGNSA in the germline V gene. CDR3 DNA: TGTGCCAGCAGCTCGGGGGTGGCAAAGTGGGAGCAGTACTTC. Translating it yields CASSSGVAKWEQYF.

The rearrangement uses TRBV2 and TRBJ2-5, with D possibly TRBD2 on 6 matching bases. The CDR3 is made up of 14 amino acids. CDR1 is SNHLY and CDR2 is FYNNEI in the germline V gene. Trimming left V 11 bases short and J 5 bases short, with 21 bases between. CDR3 sequence: CACRGGATAETQYF. CDR3 in DNA: TGTGCCTGTCGAGGCGGGGCGACCGCCGAGACCCAGTACTTC.

The gene calls are TRBV5-1 and TRBJ2-5; TRBD1 is a possible D gene (6 bases). The CDR3 spans 15 residues. The V end lost 5 bases, the J end lost 4 bases, and 18 bases lay between the germline ends. CDR1 is SGHRS and CDR2 is YFSETQ in the germline V gene. CDR3 region: CASSATGPNRETQYF. The CDR3 region has the DNA TGCGCCAGCAGTGCAACAGGGCCCAACCGAGAGACCCAGTACTTC. Using reference TRBV5-1 and TRBJ2-5 for the parts outside the CDR3, the full variable domain is KAGVTQTPRYLIKTRGQQVTLSCSPISGHRSVSWYQQTPGQGLQFLFEYFSETQRNKGNFPGRFSGRQFSNSRSEMNVSTLELGDSALYLCASSATGPNRETQYFGPGTRLLVL.

The rearrangement joins TRBV5-4 to TRBJ2-7; TRBD1 matches at 10 bases. The CDR3 is made up of 15 amino acids. Germline V lookup: CDR1 SGHNT, CDR2 YYREEE (reference sequence). V trimming: 0 bases; J trimming: 11 bases; junction bases outside the gene matches: 11. The DNA for the CDR3 is TGTGCCAGCAGCTTGGGGGGGACAGGGGAGTATGAGAAGTACTTC. Amino acids: CASSLGGTGEYEKYF.

V and J are TRBV3-1 (or the pseudogene TRBV3-2) and TRBJ1-2, with 7 bases that match TRBD1. V was clipped by 2 bases and J by 7 bases; unmatched bases: 10. There are 15 residues in the CDR3. Per the germline V gene, CDR1 is LGHDT and CDR2 is YNNKEL (reference sequence). The CDR3 coding sequence is TGTGCCAGCAGCCAACCGGGACAGCCAGCTTTTGGCTACACCTTC. Translation: CASSQPGQPAFGYTF.

This chain links TRBV28 with TRBJ1-4; TRBD1 might be the D (5 bases). This CDR3 has 15 residues. Germline loops: CDR1 MDHEN, CDR2 SYDVKM. Trimming took 4 bases from V and 7 from J, leaving 16 bases between them. Written as DNA, the CDR3 is TGTGCCAGCAGTTCCCGCATGGGGGGGACTGAAAAACTGTTTTTT. Translating gives CASSSRMGGTEKLFF.

This chain connects TRBV6-5 to TRBJ2-1, with 10 bases identical to TRBD1. In germline, CDR1 is MNHEY, CDR2 SVGAGI. CDR3 size: 14 residues. V trimming: 6 bases; J trimming: 7 bases; junction bases outside the gene matches: 6. Written as DNA, the CDR3 is TGTGCCAGCAGCCTCGGACAGGGGGGGAATGAGCAGTTCTTC. Protein product: CASSLGQGGNEQFF.

This clone was seen only a few times. The chain employs TRBV28 and TRBJ2-7; TRBD1 is a possible D gene (6 bases). The CDR3 contains 11 residues. Germline CDR1 reads MDHEN; CDR2 reads SYDVKM. The CDR3 DNA sequence: TGTGCGACAGGAGACCCCTACGAGCAGTACTTC. Protein: CATGDPYEQYF.

A word on this clone: At the DNA level, this CDR3 is encoded by other sequences in the same sample as well. V is TRBV18 and J is TRBJ1-1; D call uncertain. This CDR3 has 14 amino acids. The germline V gene encodes CDR1 KGHSH and CDR2 LQKENI. The V end was cut by 0 bases, the J end by 0 bases, with 5 bases between. The CDR3 nucleotides read TGTGCCAGCTCACCACCCTCGGTGAACACTGAAGCTTTCTTT. Its protein product is CASSPPSVNTEAFF.

The chain recombines TRBV28 with TRBJ1-2; the D is unclear. The V gene lost 4 bases and the J gene lost 8 bases, with 11 bases spanning the gap. The CDR3 has 12 amino acids. The germline CDR1 and CDR2 sequences are MDHEN and SYDVKM. The CDR3 DNA is TGTGCCAGCAGTTGGGAGGATTGGGGCTACACCTTC. Residues: CASSWEDWGYTF.

The chain is built from TRBV14 and TRBJ2-3; 9 nucleotides match TRBD1. Germline V gene sequence: CDR1 SGHDN, CDR2 FVKESK. The CDR3 extends over 16 amino acids. J lost 6 bases, V lost 2 bases, and 9 bases had no gene match. The CDR3 is CASSQPWDRVSDTQYF. CDR3 nucleotides: TGTGCCAGCAGCCAACCCTGGGACAGGGTATCCGATACGCAGTATTTT.

To note about this clone: Different DNA sequences within this sample yield the same CDR3. CDR3 nucleotide sequence: TGTGCCAGTAGTATAGACAGGGGAAACTATGGCTACACCTTC. Protein: CASSIDRGNYGYTF. The chain has TRBV19 and TRBJ1-2; tentative D call: TRBD1 (6 bases). Per germline, CDR1 LNHDA and CDR2 SQIVND (reference sequence). The CDR3 consists of 14 residues. Trimming removed 0 bases at V and 2 bases at J, with 7 bases between. Full variable domain (missing parts from reference TRBV19 and TRBJ1-2): DGGITQSPKYLFRKEGQNVTLSCEQNLNHDAMYWYRQDPGQGLRLIYYSQIVNDFQKGDIAEGYSVSREKKESFPLTVTSAQKNPTAFYLCASSIDRGNYGYTFGSGTRLTVV.

V usage is TRBV3-1 (or the pseudogene TRBV3-2) and J usage is TRBJ2-2; the match to TRBD1 covers 9 bases. After removal of 2 bases from V and 5 bases from J, the junction contained 9 bases not matched to a gene. The CDR3 extends over 17 amino acids. Germline-derived CDR1 and CDR2 are LGHDT and YNNKEL (reference sequence). The DNA for the CDR3 is TGTGCCAGCAGCCAACTCGGGACAGGGTGGGGGACCGGGGAGCTGTTTTTT. Translating gives CASSQLGTGWGTGELFF.

This clone has only one observation. The chain is built from TRBV5-1 and TRBJ2-7; D may be TRBD1 (6 bases). Between the trimmed V and J ends, which lost 4 bases and 2 bases, there was a span of 16 bases. Germline CDR1 SGHRS, CDR2 YFSETQ. The CDR3 consists of 15 residues. The CDR3: CASSPTGPSTYEQYF. In nucleotides, the CDR3 is TGCGCCAGCAGCCCGACAGGTCCTTCAACCTACGAGCAGTACTTC.

The chain combines TRBV7-8 with TRBJ2-7, with D unclear. Germline lookup yields CDR1 SGHVS and CDR2 FQNEAQ. V dropped 9 bases and J dropped 0 bases, with 12 bases sitting between them. This CDR3 comprises 13 residues. CDR3 in DNA: TGTGCCAGTACCGACTCGAGCTCCTACGAGCAGTACTTC. Translating gives CASTDSSSYEQYF.

V gene TRBV3-1 (or the pseudogene TRBV3-2) combines with J gene TRBJ1-2; possibly TRBD1 for D (6 bases). The CDR3 is 12 residues long. V lost 5 bases and J 9 bases, leaving 13 bases between the germline ends. CDR1 is LGHDT, CDR2 YNNKEL, per germline (reference sequence). CDR3 amino acids: CASSFGQSSYTF. The CDR3 region has the DNA TGTGCCAGCAGCTTCGGACAGAGCAGCTACACCTTC.

This sequence joins TRBV9 and TRBJ2-5; tentative D call: TRBD1 (6 bases). This CDR3 contains 15 residues. In germline, CDR1 is SGDLS, CDR2 YYNGEE. V was clipped by 4 bases and J by 4 bases, with 17 bases between them. The chain's CDR3 is CASSPAGAGRETQYF. The CDR3 nucleotides read TGTGCCAGCAGCCCCGCAGGGGCGGGTCGAGAGACCCAGTACTTC.

The rearrangement uses TRBV5-4 and TRBJ2-7, with 10 bases that match TRBD1. The ends lost 4 bases at V and 7 bases at J; junction bases unmatched: 8. This CDR3 has 14 residues. CDR1 is SGHNT, CDR2 YYREEE, per germline (reference sequence). The CDR3 DNA is TGTGCCAGCAGCACCCGGACAGGGGGGGAGGAGCAGTACTTC. Amino acid sequence: CASSTRTGGEEQYF.

This clone has only a few counts. The chain couples TRBV6-2 or TRBV6-3 to TRBJ2-1, with D perhaps TRBD1 (6 bases). CDR1 and CDR2 from the germline V gene are MNHEY and SVGEGT. The CDR3 loop spans 15 amino acids. V was cut by 4 bases and J by 2 bases, with 12 bases left in between. The CDR3 region is CASSFQGPTYNEQFF. The DNA of the CDR3 is TGTGCCAGCAGTTTCCAGGGGCCGACCTACAATGAGCAGTTCTTC.

The table lists this clone with a count of one. The V call is TRBV7-8, the J call TRBJ1-4, with D unclear. The germline V gene has CDR1 SGHVS and CDR2 FQNEAQ. The CDR3 runs to 15 residues. With 7 bases removed from V and 4 bases from J, the gap between germline ends came to 16 bases. CDR3 in DNA: TGTGCCAGCAAGTCCCTCGGACTTTTTAATGAAAAACTGTTTTTT. Translated: CASKSLGLFNEKLFF.

This clone was observed a single time. V gene TRBV28 combines with J gene TRBJ1-6; no clear D gene. Trimming removed 6 bases from V and 0 bases from J, with 6 bases in between. The CDR3 consists of 14 residues. Germline V gene data show CDR1 as MDHEN and CDR2 as SYDVKM. CDR3 bases: TGTGCCAGCAGCACGGGCTCCTATAATTCACCCCTCCACTTT. This sequence encodes CASSTGSYNSPLHF.

This chain links TRBV30 with TRBJ1-4; D ambiguous. Germline V gives CDR1 GTSNPN, CDR2 SVGIG (reference sequence). This CDR3 region has 15 residues. The germline V and J ends were trimmed by 3 bases and 8 bases, with 19 bases remaining between them. CDR3 coding DNA: TGTGCCTGGAGCGGCGGCGCGGGAAAAGGGGAAAAACTGTTTTTT. It specifies CAWSGGAGKGEKLFF.